This is a list of T cell receptor beta chains from one sample in a study of T cell responses to AZD1222 COVID-19 vaccine. Profiled with immunoSEQ multiplex PCR; TCRdb holds only in-frame clones, not every one. The data hold some 120,000 clones, with around nine tenths observed a single time. Sample: peripheral blood, taken on day 0 of AZD1222 vaccination. Source of these receptors: an adult in good health. The conserved cysteine and the conserved F or W are not part of the CDR3 here. Each record gives: J gene, V gene, CDR3 protein.

>TRBJ2-1|TRBV27
ASSFHGQGGEQF
>TRBJ1-2|TRBV2
ASRAAGAGYGYT
>TRBJ2-5|TRBV12-3/TRBV12-4
ASRRTGQGTQY
>TRBJ1-1|TRBV6-5
ASSSENSGGTEAF
>TRBJ2-7|TRBV2
ASSEVDSPYEQY
>TRBJ1-2|TRBV5-8
ASSLEGGRDNYGYT
>TRBJ2-1|TRBV9
ASSQRLASGGEQF
>TRBJ2-7|TRBV5-1
ASSIRDSTYGEQY
>TRBJ1-6|TRBV27
ATSVAGASPLH
>TRBJ2-5|TRBV7-3
ASSHGLGETQY
>TRBJ1-3|TRBV10-3
AIRPSIGNTIY
>TRBJ1-1|TRBV10-1
ASSEYRVGTEAF
>TRBJ1-2|TRBV5-1
ASSLEGHYSSEKGYT
>TRBJ1-5|TRBV5-1
ASSSAPGGNQPQH
>TRBJ2-3|TRBV5-1
ASSLSPGAGTDTQY
>TRBJ1-2|TRBV28
ASTGVVGYT
>TRBJ2-7|TRBV5-8
ASSRPGGGYEQY
>TRBJ1-5|TRBV3-1/TRBV3-2
ASSQGLSQPQH
>TRBJ1-6|TRBV28
ASQRDIPSPLH
>TRBJ2-7|TRBV2
ASRVAGEGYEQY
>TRBJ1-5|TRBV11-3
ASSLSENTRLAYSNQPQH
>TRBJ1-3|TRBV5-6
ASSALGSGNTIY
>TRBJ1-2|TRBV5-5
ASSLAVTGAFGYGYT
>TRBJ1-3|TRBV11-3
ASSNHPTGTGNTIY
>TRBJ2-7|TRBV5-4
ASSLKQTGGAINEQY
>TRBJ1-1|TRBV9
ASSELGRDTEAF
>TRBJ1-2|TRBV2
ASRGGLTENYGYT
>TRBJ2-7|TRBV10-2
ASRGLADPSEQY
>TRBJ1-1|TRBV7-8
ASSRRRTPNSLNTEAF
>TRBJ1-2|TRBV9
ASTLAGGSNYGYT
>TRBJ1-4|TRBV10-3
AISSLGGPDEKLF
>TRBJ1-2|TRBV7-2
ASSQNYGYT
>TRBJ2-7|TRBV2
ASNRFYEQY